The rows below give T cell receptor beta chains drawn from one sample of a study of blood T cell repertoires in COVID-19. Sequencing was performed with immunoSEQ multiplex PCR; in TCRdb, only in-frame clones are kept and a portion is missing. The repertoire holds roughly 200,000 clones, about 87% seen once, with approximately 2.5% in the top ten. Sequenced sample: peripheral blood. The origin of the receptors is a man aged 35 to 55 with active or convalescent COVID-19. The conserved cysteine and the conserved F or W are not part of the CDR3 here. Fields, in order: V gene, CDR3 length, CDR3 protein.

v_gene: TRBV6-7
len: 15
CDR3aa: AVTRDRGHGGNQPQH

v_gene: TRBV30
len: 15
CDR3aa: AWSERGAWAGTDTQY

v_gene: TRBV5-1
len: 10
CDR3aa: ASSSQRETQY

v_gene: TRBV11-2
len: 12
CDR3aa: ASSGSGTSYEQY

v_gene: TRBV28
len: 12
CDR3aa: ASRSTGIDYGYT

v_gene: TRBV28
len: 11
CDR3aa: ATQANSNQPQH

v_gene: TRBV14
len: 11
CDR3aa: ASSQFSTGELF

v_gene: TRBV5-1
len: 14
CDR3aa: ASSQGTGQGGYEQY

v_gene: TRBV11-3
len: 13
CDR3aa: ASSLNLGGVYEQY

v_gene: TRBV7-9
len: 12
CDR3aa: ASSFSRERTEAF

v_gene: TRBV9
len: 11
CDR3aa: ASSVDLSGELF

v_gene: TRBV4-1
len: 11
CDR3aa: ASSLGQGASEY

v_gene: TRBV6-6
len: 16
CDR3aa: ASSRARTGLGRTDTQY

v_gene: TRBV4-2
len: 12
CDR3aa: ASSQGRAEETQY

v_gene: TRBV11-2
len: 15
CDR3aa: ASSLEGAAPLNNEQF

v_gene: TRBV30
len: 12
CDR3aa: AWSVWGGNQPQH

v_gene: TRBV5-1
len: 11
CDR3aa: ASSRDFTDTQY

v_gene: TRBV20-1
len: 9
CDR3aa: SARTDEKLF

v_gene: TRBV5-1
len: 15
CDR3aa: ASSPSFPGQGTYEQY

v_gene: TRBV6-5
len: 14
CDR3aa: ASSYSRAGASNEQF

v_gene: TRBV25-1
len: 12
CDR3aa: ASSDSQGYYEQY

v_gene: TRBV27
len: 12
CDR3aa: ASKTGGASYEQY

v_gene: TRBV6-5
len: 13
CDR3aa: ASSTQRDRSYGYT

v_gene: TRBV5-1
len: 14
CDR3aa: ASSTGLAEIYNEQF

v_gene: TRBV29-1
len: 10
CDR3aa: SADQVVYGYT

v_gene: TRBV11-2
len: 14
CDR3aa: ASSLVPSGGQVTQY

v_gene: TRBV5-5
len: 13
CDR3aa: ASAFDRGRKNIQY

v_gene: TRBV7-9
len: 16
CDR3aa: ASSEMFRGRDIGEKLF

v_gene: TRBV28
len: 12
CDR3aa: ATKTLTGTYEQY

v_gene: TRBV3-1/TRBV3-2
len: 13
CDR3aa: ASSQDSGRPLEAF

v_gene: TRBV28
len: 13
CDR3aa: ASRGGPGLPDTQY

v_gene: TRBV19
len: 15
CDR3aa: ASSIVASGGAGGELF

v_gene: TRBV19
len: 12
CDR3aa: ASSQTGGGQPQH

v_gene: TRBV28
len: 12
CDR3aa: ASSPQQGWREQY

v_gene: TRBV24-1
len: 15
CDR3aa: ATSDVAAGSSYNEQF

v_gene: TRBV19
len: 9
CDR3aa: AVGQNTEAF

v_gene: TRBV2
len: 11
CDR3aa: ASRGQGADIQY

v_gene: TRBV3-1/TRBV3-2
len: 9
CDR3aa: ASSRRRTQY

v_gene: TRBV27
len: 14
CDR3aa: ASSRGGVGSGNTIY

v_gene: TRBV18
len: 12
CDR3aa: ASSPDSSGNTIY

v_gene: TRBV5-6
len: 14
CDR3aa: ASSLGDNRRRRELF

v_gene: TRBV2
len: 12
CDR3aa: ASIRERDSGGYT

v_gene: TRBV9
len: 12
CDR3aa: ASSLWEENTEAF

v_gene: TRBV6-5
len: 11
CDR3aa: ASLSQGNTEAF

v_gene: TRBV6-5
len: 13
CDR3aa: ASTLLQGNPGEQY

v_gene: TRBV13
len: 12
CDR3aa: ASSLGDRVYEQY

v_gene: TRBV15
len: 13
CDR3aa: ATRQGATGNQPQH

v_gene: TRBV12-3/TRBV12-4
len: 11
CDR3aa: ASSLGQSYEQY

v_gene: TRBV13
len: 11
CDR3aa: ASSFNRLTEAF

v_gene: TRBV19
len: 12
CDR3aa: ASSKSGESDTQY

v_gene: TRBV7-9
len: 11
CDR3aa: ASSLQDRNTIY

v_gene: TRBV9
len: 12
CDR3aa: ASSAGQSGNTIY

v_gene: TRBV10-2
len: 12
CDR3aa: ASSERDSRTEAF

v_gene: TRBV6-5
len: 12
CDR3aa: ASRTGGLNSPLH

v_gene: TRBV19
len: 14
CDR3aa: ASSPQTGLNSYEQY

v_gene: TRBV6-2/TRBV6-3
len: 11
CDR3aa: ASSKINTGELF

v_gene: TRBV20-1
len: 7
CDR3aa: RGGLIAF